These 26 T cell receptor beta chains originate from one sample sequenced in a study of siplizumab effects on memory and regulatory T cells. TCRdb's copy holds only in-frame clones and misses some; the assay was immunoSEQ multiplex PCR. The profile shows about 100,000 clones, about 95% of them singletons. The sequenced sample consisted of non-Treg CD4+ T cells sorted from blood. The receptors stem from a human donor in good health.

This clone was seen just once. CDR3 amino acids: CASSERGKTGGNTQYF. CDR3 DNA sequence: TGTGCCAGCAGTGAAAGGGGGAAAACAGGGGGAAATACGCAGTATTTT. The rearrangement links TRBV2 to TRBJ2-3, with 8 bases aligning to TRBD1. Germline CDR1 SNHLY, CDR2 FYNNEI. The ends lost 2 bases at V and 7 bases at J; junction bases unmatched: 11. The length of the CDR3 is 16 residues.

The chain recombines TRBV29-1 with TRBJ2-1; 10 nucleotides agree with TRBD2. V was pared by 6 bases and J by 10 bases, with 9 bases of the junction left unmatched. CDR3 length: 13 amino acids. The germline gives CDR1 SQVTM, CDR2 ANQGSEA. For the CDR3, the DNA is TGCAGCGTCTGGGCTAGCGGGAGCCCGGAGCAGTTCTTC. Translation gives CSVWASGSPEQFF.

This chain uses TRBV5-6 with TRBJ2-5; possible D gene TRBD1, 5 bases. The germline V gene encodes CDR1 SGHDT and CDR2 YYEEEE. This CDR3 is 15 amino acids long. V dropped 2 bases and J dropped 1 base, with 12 bases sitting between them. Here the CDR3 DNA reads TGTGCCAGCAGCTTTGAACGACAGCCCCAAGAGACCCAGTACTTC. It specifies CASSFERQPQETQYF.

This clone was counted a few times. The J gene is TRBJ1-1, the V gene TRBV6-5; D is unclear. The CDR3 is 15 residues long. Deletions cut 0 bases from V and 6 bases from J, with 14 bases between. The germline CDR1 and CDR2 sequences are MNHEY and SVGAGI. This chain's CDR3 is CASSYSNPRMAEAFF. The DNA of the CDR3 is TGTGCCAGCAGTTACTCGAATCCTAGGATGGCTGAAGCTTTCTTT.

This clone was detected once. In nucleotides, the CDR3 is TGCGCCAGCAGTGAGTCGGGGGCAGAACTCTGGAATGAGCAGTTCTTC. This encodes CASSESGAELWNEQFF. The J gene is TRBJ2-1, the V gene TRBV10-1; D might be TRBD1 (6 bases). The CDR3 contains 16 residues. V shed 0 bases and J shed 7 bases, with 16 bases lying between them. Germline V gives CDR1 WNHNN, CDR2 SYGVQD (reference sequence).

The chain recombines TRBV4-2 with TRBJ2-1; D possibly corresponds to TRBD2 (5 bases). Germline CDR1 is LGHNA and CDR2 is YNFKEQ. The CDR3 covers 13 residues. V lost 4 bases and J 8 bases, leaving 12 bases between the germline ends. The CDR3 DNA sequence: TGTGCCAGCAGCCGAGGACTTAAGGATGAGCAGTTCTTC. This encodes CASSRGLKDEQFF.

This clone showed up just once. This rearrangement joins TRBV7-9 to TRBJ2-5; 11 nucleotides agree with TRBD1. The V segment lost 5 bases and the J segment 1 base; nucleotides outside the gene matches: 3. CDR1 SEHNR and CDR2 FQNEAQ come from the germline V gene (reference sequence). The CDR3 has 15 residues. The CDR3 nucleotides read TGTGCCAGCAGCAAAGGGACAGGGGGCCAAGAGACCCAGTACTTC. Protein: CASSKGTGGQETQYF.

The chain employs TRBV28 and TRBJ2-7; tentative D call: TRBD2 (5 bases). Trimming cost V 8 bases and J 3 bases, with 20 bases left between them. This CDR3 is built from 15 residues. CDR1 and CDR2 from the germline V gene are MDHEN and SYDVKM. The CDR3 protein is CASPPRDGINYEQYF. In nucleotides, the CDR3 is TGTGCCAGCCCCCCCCGCGACGGGATCAACTACGAGCAGTACTTC.

This clone occurred once. The chain has TRBV6-6 and TRBJ1-1; a weak D match, TRBD1 (6 bases). The CDR3 length is 15 residues. V was shortened by 2 bases and J by 0 bases, with 10 bases between the two germline ends. CDR1 is MNHNY and CDR2 is SVGAGI in the germline V gene (reference sequence). CDR3 bases: TGTGCCAGCAGTTACGGGGCAGGGGTGAACACTGAAGCTTTCTTT. This sequence encodes CASSYGAGVNTEAFF.

The rearrangement joins TRBV7-9 to TRBJ2-5, with TRBD1 identical over 11 bases. The CDR3 is made up of 16 amino acids. Germline V CDR1 and CDR2: SEHNR, FQNEAQ (reference sequence). Trimming cost V 0 bases and J 2 bases; bases outside gene matches: 2. The CDR3, as DNA: TGTGCCAGCAGCTTAGCCGGGACAGGGGGACAAGAGACCCAGTACTTC. This gives the protein CASSLAGTGGQETQYF.

V and J are TRBV6-1 and TRBJ2-5; D perhaps matches TRBD2 (6 bases). Germline values: CDR1 MNHNS, CDR2 SASEGT. V was cut by 6 bases and J by 7 bases, with 9 bases left in between. CDR3 length: 11 amino acids. This CDR3 reads CASSGRGTQYF. CDR3 sequence (DNA): TGTGCCAGCAGCGGGAGAGGGACCCAGTACTTC.

This clone was observed a few times. The J gene is TRBJ1-2, the V gene TRBV27; D may be TRBD1 (5 bases). This CDR3 has 15 amino acids. CDR1 and CDR2 (germline): MNHEY, SMNVEV (reference sequence). V was cut by 7 bases and J by 6 bases, with 21 bases left in between. The CDR3 DNA reads as TGTGCCAGCACCCAGTCCGGGCAGGGTTGGGATGGCTACACCTTC. It codes for CASTQSGQGWDGYTF.

J is TRBJ2-1 and V is TRBV5-1, with 8 bases that match TRBD1. Germline V gives CDR1 SGHRS, CDR2 YFSETQ. The CDR3 sequence is 15 residues long. Trimming removed 0 bases from V and 9 bases from J; junction bases left unmatched: 8. CDR3 bases: TGCGCCAGCAGCTTGGAGGGGACAGGACCTCTTGAGCAGTTCTTC. This gives the protein CASSLEGTGPLEQFF.

The chain joins TRBV7-3 to TRBJ1-1, with 8 positions matching TRBD1. The CDR3 consists of 14 residues. CDR1 is SGHTA, CDR2 FQGTGA, per germline. Trimming took 5 bases from V and 2 from J; bases not matched to a gene: 4. The CDR3 reads CASSPGQGNTEAFF. CDR3 sequence (DNA): TGTGCCAGCAGCCCCGGACAGGGAAACACTGAAGCTTTCTTT.

This chain joins TRBV28 and TRBJ2-1; 10 positions match TRBD2. Germline CDR1 and CDR2: MDHEN and SYDVKM. V dropped 6 bases and J dropped 3; count of bases not matched to a gene: 5. The CDR3 spans 15 residues. The CDR3 reads CASRPAGGIYNEQFF. The CDR3 DNA reads TGTGCCAGCAGGCCAGCGGGAGGGATCTACAATGAGCAGTTCTTC.

CDR3 sequence: CASRDEAGASTDTQYF. The CDR3 nucleotides are TGTGCCAGCAGGGACGAAGCGGGAGCCAGCACAGATACGCAGTATTTT. The rearrangement joins TRBV5-5 to TRBJ2-3, with 8 bases that match TRBD2. J gave up 0 bases and V 5 bases, and 8 bases lay outside the gene matches. CDR3 size: 16 residues. CDR1 and CDR2 (germline): SGHKS, YYEKEE (reference sequence).

This clone was observed once. The chain joins TRBV6-4 to TRBJ2-1, with 9 bases identical to TRBD2. V was clipped by 4 bases and J by 6 bases; unmatched bases: 4. CDR1 and CDR2 from the germline V gene are MRHNA and SNTAGT. The CDR3 is 14 amino acids. The CDR3 loop is CASSASGMGNEQFF. The CDR3 DNA sequence: TGTGCCAGCAGTGCTAGCGGGATGGGCAATGAGCAGTTCTTC.

V gene TRBV30 combines with J gene TRBJ2-1; possibly TRBD2 for D (5 bases). Germline assignment: CDR1 GTSNPN and CDR2 SVGIG (reference sequence). The CDR3 is 15 amino acids. V gave up 0 bases and J gave up 8 bases, with 17 bases separating them. The CDR3 nucleotides read TGTGCCTGGAGTGTAGGTTCGACTAATGGGGATGAGCAGTTCTTC. As protein: CAWSVGSTNGDEQFF.

The V gene is TRBV6-1, the J gene TRBJ2-1; D uncertain. Germline values: CDR1 MNHNS, CDR2 SASEGT. CDR3 length: 17 residues. Trimming removed 4 bases from V and 0 bases from J, with 16 bases in between. CDR3: CASSGRLSSSSYNEQFF. Written as DNA, the CDR3 is TGTGCCAGCAGTGGAAGACTGAGCTCCAGCTCCTACAATGAGCAGTTCTTC.

V gene TRBV5-6 combines with J gene TRBJ2-7; 9 bases agree with TRBD1. The germline V gene encodes CDR1 SGHDT and CDR2 YYEEEE. There are 17 residues in the CDR3. V shed 4 bases, J shed 4 bases, and the junction held 15 bases outside the gene matches. The CDR3 spells CASSPKLTGGLKYEQYF. CDR3 nucleotide sequence: TGTGCCAGCAGCCCTAAATTGACAGGGGGTCTTAAGTACGAGCAGTACTTC.

The J gene is TRBJ2-3, the V gene TRBV18; 8 nucleotides agree with TRBD2. The junction had 7 bases not matched to a gene; V was cut back by 1 base and J by 4 bases. This CDR3 has 16 residues. Germline values: CDR1 KGHSH, CDR2 LQKENI. CDR3 residues: CASSPLIGLASDTQYF. CDR3 DNA sequence: TGTGCCAGCTCACCACTCATAGGACTAGCCTCAGATACGCAGTATTTT.

This chain joins TRBV4-1 and TRBJ2-1; TRBD2 agrees at 11 bases. Germline V lookup: CDR1 MGHRA, CDR2 YSYEKL. V shed 3 bases, J shed 0 bases, and the junction held 1 base outside the gene matches. The CDR3 is 16 residues long. The DNA for the CDR3 is TGCGCCAGCAGCCAGACTAGCGGGAACTCCTACAATGAGCAGTTCTTC. Amino acids: CASSQTSGNSYNEQFF.

This clone was found once. CDR3 sequence: CASSSSRWTANEKLFF. The CDR3 DNA reads as TGTGCCAGCAGCTCGTCACGATGGACAGCTAATGAAAAACTGTTTTTT. This chain links TRBV7-8 with TRBJ1-4; D perhaps matches TRBD1 (6 bases). The length of the CDR3 is 16 residues. Trimming removed 4 bases from V and 3 bases from J, with 15 bases in between. The germline V gene has CDR1 SGHVS and CDR2 FQNEAQ.

The chain couples TRBV6-1 to TRBJ1-5; D is perhaps TRBD1 (5 bases). V lost 8 bases and J 0 bases, leaving 8 bases between the germline ends. Germline values: CDR1 MNHNS, CDR2 SASEGT. The CDR3 runs 13 residues. The chain's CDR3 is CASLGVSNQPQHF. The CDR3, as DNA: TGTGCCAGCCTGGGGGTTAGCAATCAGCCCCAGCATTTT.

The V call is TRBV7-6, the J call TRBJ1-1; the match to TRBD1 covers 9 bases. J gave up 1 base and V 2 bases, and 8 bases lay outside the gene matches. There are 17 residues in the CDR3. CDR1 is SGHVS and CDR2 is FNYEAQ in the germline V gene. This CDR3 is CASSLSYGTGSNTEAFF. Here the CDR3 DNA reads TGTGCCAGCAGCTTAAGTTACGGGACAGGGTCGAACACTGAAGCTTTCTTT.

The chain is built from TRBV7-2 and TRBJ2-4; 7 bases agree with TRBD2. From germline, CDR1 is SGHTA and CDR2 FQGNSA. V shed 0 bases, J shed 9 bases, and the junction held 5 bases outside the gene matches. There are 14 residues in the CDR3. The CDR3 DNA sequence: TGTGCCAGCAGCTTAGCGCGGACGGGGGGCATTCAGTACTTC. Translating gives CASSLARTGGIQYF.